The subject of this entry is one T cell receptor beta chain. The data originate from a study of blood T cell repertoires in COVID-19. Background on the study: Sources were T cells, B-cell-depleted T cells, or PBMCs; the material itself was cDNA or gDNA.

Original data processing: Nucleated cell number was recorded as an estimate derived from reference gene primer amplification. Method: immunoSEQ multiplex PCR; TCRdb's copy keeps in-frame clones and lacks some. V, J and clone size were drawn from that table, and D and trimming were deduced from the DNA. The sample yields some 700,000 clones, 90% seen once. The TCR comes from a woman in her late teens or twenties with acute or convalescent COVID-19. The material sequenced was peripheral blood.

CDR3 sequence: CASSFQEANTEAFF. The DNA of the CDR3 is TGTGCCAGCAGCTTCCAGGAGGCGAACACTGAAGCTTTCTTT. V usage is TRBV7-6 and J usage is TRBJ1-1, with D unclear. V was shortened by 3 bases and J by 1 base, with 9 bases between the two germline ends. The V gene's germline CDR1 is SGHVS and CDR2 FNYEAQ. CDR3 length: 14 residues.